This T cell receptor beta chain was captured in a study of identical twins. Points from the study as a whole: Invariant MAIT and iNKT cells may have partly biased zero-insertion analyses. There was an excess of low generation probability in the out-of-frame alpha sequences that twins shared.

TCRdb reprocessed the 5' RACE reads via MiXCR and lists one record per CDR3 protein. The table includes 1.5 million to 2 million distinct CDR3 sequences, around a third detected once. The germline V gene encodes CDR1 SGHTA and CDR2 FQGNSA. Trimming removed 8 bases from V and 3 bases from J; junction bases left unmatched: 13. This CDR3 contains 15 residues. With regard to this clonotype: Its antigen is as yet unknown.

The chain carries TRBV7-2 and TRBJ2-7, with 7 bases lining up with TRBD2. Sequencing was carried out using cord blood. The sequence derives from a newborn girl in good health. The CDR3 nucleotides are TGTGCCAGCGGCTCTCAAGTGGGAGGGCTCTACGAGCAGTACTTC. Translation gives CASGSQVGGLYEQYF.